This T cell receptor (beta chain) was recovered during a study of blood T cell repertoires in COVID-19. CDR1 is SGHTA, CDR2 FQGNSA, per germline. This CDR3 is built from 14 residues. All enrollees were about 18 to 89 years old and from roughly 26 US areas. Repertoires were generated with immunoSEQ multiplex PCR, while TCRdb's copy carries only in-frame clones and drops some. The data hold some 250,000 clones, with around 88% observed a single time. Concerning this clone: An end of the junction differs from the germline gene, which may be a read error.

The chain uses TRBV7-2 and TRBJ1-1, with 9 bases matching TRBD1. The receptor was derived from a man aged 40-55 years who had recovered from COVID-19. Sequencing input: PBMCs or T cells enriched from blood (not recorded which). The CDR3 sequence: CASSTDRGNIEAFF. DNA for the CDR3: TGTGCCAGCAGCACGGACAGGGGAAACATTGAAGCTTTCTTT.